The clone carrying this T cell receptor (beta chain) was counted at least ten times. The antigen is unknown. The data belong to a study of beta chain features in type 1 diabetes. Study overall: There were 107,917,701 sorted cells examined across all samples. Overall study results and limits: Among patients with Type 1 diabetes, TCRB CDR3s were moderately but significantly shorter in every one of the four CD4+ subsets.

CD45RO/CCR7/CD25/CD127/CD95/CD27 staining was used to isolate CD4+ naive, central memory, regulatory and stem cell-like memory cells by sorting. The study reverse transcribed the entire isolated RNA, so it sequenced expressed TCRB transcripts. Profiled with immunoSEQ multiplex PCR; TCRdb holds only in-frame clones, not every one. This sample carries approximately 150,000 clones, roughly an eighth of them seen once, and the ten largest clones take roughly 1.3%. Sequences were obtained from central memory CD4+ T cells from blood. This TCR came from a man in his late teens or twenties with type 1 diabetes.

CDR3 residues: CASSPPVPGRGSPLHF. The CDR3, as DNA: TGTGCCAGCTCACCACCAGTACCGGGCAGGGGGTCACCCCTCCACTTT. The chain links TRBV18 to TRBJ1-6; 7 bases map to TRBD1. Germline CDR1 and CDR2: KGHSH and LQKENI. The CDR3 has 16 residues. With 0 bases clipped from V and 10 bases from J, the junction kept 9 bases outside the gene matches. The whole variable domain, remainder taken from reference TRBV18 and TRBJ1-6, is NAGVMQNPRHLVRRRGQEARLRCSPMKGHSHVYWYRQLPEEGLKFMVYLQKENIIDESGMPKERFSAEFPKEGPSILRIQQVVRGDSAAYFCASSPPVPGRGSPLHFGNGTRLTVT.